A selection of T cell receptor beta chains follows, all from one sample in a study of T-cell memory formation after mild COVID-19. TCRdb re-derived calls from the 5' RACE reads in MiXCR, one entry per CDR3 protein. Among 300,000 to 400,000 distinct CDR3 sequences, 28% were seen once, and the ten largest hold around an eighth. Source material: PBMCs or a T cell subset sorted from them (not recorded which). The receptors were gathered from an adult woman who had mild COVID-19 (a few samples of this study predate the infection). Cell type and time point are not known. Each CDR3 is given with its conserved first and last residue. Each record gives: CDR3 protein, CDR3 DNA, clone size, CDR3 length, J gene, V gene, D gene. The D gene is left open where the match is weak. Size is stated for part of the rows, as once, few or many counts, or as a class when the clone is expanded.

cdr3_aa: CASTPSGTGRHETQYF
cdr3_nt: TGTGCCAGCACCCCTTCTGGGACAGGGAGGCATGAGACCCAGTACTTC
clone_size: once
cdr3_length: 16
j_call: TRBJ2-5
v_call: TRBV12-3/TRBV12-4
d_call: TRBD1

cdr3_aa: CASSFKSGQHQHF
cdr3_nt: TGTGCCAGCAGTTTTAAGAGTGGCCAGCACCAGCATTTT
clone_size: NA
cdr3_length: 13
j_call: TRBJ1-5
v_call: TRBV12-3/TRBV12-4
d_call: NA

cdr3_aa: CASSYFQGSYEQYF
cdr3_nt: TGTGCCAGCAGTTACTTCCAGGGGTCCTACGAGCAGTACTTC
clone_size: few
cdr3_length: 14
j_call: TRBJ2-7
v_call: TRBV6-5
d_call: NA

cdr3_aa: CASSVTQGSGNTIYF
cdr3_nt: TGTGCCAGCAGTGTTACTCAGGGATCTGGAAACACCATATATTTT
clone_size: NA
cdr3_length: 15
j_call: TRBJ1-3
v_call: TRBV2
d_call: NA

cdr3_aa: CATGGDPYQETQYF
cdr3_nt: TGTGCCACCGGCGGGGACCCGTACCAAGAGACCCAGTACTTC
clone_size: NA
cdr3_length: 14
j_call: TRBJ2-5
v_call: TRBV15
d_call: NA

cdr3_aa: CSARRDGTYEQYF
cdr3_nt: TGCAGTGCTAGACGGGACGGAACCTACGAGCAGTACTTC
clone_size: NA
cdr3_length: 13
j_call: TRBJ2-7
v_call: TRBV20-1
d_call: NA

cdr3_aa: CASGGGKSYNEQFF
cdr3_nt: TGTGCCAGCGGCGGAGGGAAGTCCTACAATGAGCAGTTCTTC
clone_size: NA
cdr3_length: 14
j_call: TRBJ2-1
v_call: TRBV5-8
d_call: NA

cdr3_aa: CASSSRTGRSNIQYF
cdr3_nt: TGCGCCAGCAGCTCTCGGACCGGGCGGTCCAACATTCAGTACTTC
clone_size: many
cdr3_length: 15
j_call: TRBJ2-4
v_call: TRBV5-1
d_call: NA

cdr3_aa: CAWTRTLSGANVLTF
cdr3_nt: TGTGCCTGGACCCGGACTCTTTCTGGGGCCAACGTCCTGACTTTC
clone_size: few
cdr3_length: 15
j_call: TRBJ2-6
v_call: TRBV30
d_call: NA

cdr3_aa: CASSETGAYGYTF
cdr3_nt: TGTGCCAGCAGTGAAACAGGGGCTTATGGCTACACCTTC
clone_size: NA
cdr3_length: 13
j_call: TRBJ1-2
v_call: TRBV12-3/TRBV12-4
d_call: TRBD1

cdr3_aa: CASSLGGGTDLRPNYGYTF
cdr3_nt: TGTGCCAGCAGCCTTGGAGGAGGCACAGACCTAAGGCCCAACTATGGCTACACCTTC
clone_size: NA
cdr3_length: 19
j_call: TRBJ1-2
v_call: TRBV14
d_call: NA

cdr3_aa: CATSDHRGTEAFF
cdr3_nt: TGTGCCACCAGTGACCACAGGGGCACTGAAGCTTTCTTT
clone_size: NA
cdr3_length: 13
j_call: TRBJ1-1
v_call: TRBV24-1
d_call: TRBD1

cdr3_aa: CASIGPVRDTQYF
cdr3_nt: TGTGCCAGCATAGGGCCGGTGAGGGATACGCAGTATTTT
clone_size: NA
cdr3_length: 13
j_call: TRBJ2-3
v_call: TRBV28
d_call: NA

cdr3_aa: CASGSPRGYSNQPQHF
cdr3_nt: TGTGCCAGCGGCTCACCACGGGGATATAGCAATCAGCCCCAGCATTTT
clone_size: NA
cdr3_length: 16
j_call: TRBJ1-5
v_call: TRBV6-2/TRBV6-3
d_call: NA

cdr3_aa: CASSSLQGPSSEFF
cdr3_nt: TGTGCCAGCTCCAGTCTACAGGGCCCAAGTTCGGAGTTCTTC
clone_size: few
cdr3_length: 14
j_call: TRBJ2-1
v_call: TRBV18
d_call: NA

cdr3_aa: CASSVSVVRNTEAFF
cdr3_nt: TGTGCCAGCAGCGTCTCAGTTGTCAGGAACACTGAAGCTTTCTTT
clone_size: NA
cdr3_length: 15
j_call: TRBJ1-1
v_call: TRBV7-8
d_call: NA

cdr3_aa: CASSERQEQYF
cdr3_nt: TGTGCCAGCAGTGAGCGACAGGAGCAGTACTTC
clone_size: few
cdr3_length: 11
j_call: TRBJ2-7
v_call: TRBV12-3/TRBV12-4
d_call: NA

cdr3_aa: CASSRGSFTEAFF
cdr3_nt: TGTGCCAGCAGCAGGGGTAGTTTTACTGAAGCTTTCTTT
clone_size: NA
cdr3_length: 13
j_call: TRBJ1-1
v_call: TRBV27
d_call: NA

cdr3_aa: CASSADLAGGVTGELFF
cdr3_nt: TGTGCCAGCAGCGCGGACCTAGCGGGGGGGGTCACCGGGGAGCTGTTTTTT
clone_size: NA
cdr3_length: 17
j_call: TRBJ2-2
v_call: TRBV9
d_call: TRBD2

cdr3_aa: CASSGASGRTTDTQYF
cdr3_nt: TGCGCCAGCAGTGGGGCGAGCGGGAGGACCACAGATACGCAGTATTTT
clone_size: NA
cdr3_length: 16
j_call: TRBJ2-3
v_call: TRBV10-2
d_call: TRBD2

cdr3_aa: CAWSVLAGTWAGEQFF
cdr3_nt: TGTGCCTGGAGTGTACTTGCCGGGACCTGGGCGGGTGAGCAGTTCTTC
clone_size: few
cdr3_length: 16
j_call: TRBJ2-1
v_call: TRBV30
d_call: NA

cdr3_aa: CASSPRTGRTYEQYF
cdr3_nt: TGTGCCAGCAGCCCCCGGACAGGGAGGACCTACGAGCAGTACTTC
clone_size: NA
cdr3_length: 15
j_call: TRBJ2-7
v_call: TRBV3-1
d_call: TRBD1